This T cell receptor (beta chain) was recovered during a study of blood T cell repertoires in COVID-19. Study overall: Samples representing acute and convalescent COVID-19 were sourced from the United States, Italy and Spain. From T cells, B-cell-depleted T cells, or PBMCs came the material, which was cDNA or gDNA.

Per the original data handling: Amplification from reference gene primers served as the basis for estimated nucleated cell counts. Sequencing used immunoSEQ multiplex PCR; TCRdb keeps in-frame clones, though not all of them. That table supplies the V and J calls and clone size; D and trimming were determined from the DNA. The data show 200,000 to 300,000 clones, with 70% to 90% seen just once and roughly 3.1% held by the top ten. The TCR sequence derives from a man in his late teens or twenties with active or convalescent COVID-19. Sequencing used peripheral blood.

The CDR3 here is CASSFNMRGRGESYNSPLHF. Written as DNA, the CDR3 is TGTGCCAGCAGTTTTAATATGAGGGGGCGTGGGGAATCCTATAATTCACCCCTCCACTTT. The chain couples TRBV27 to TRBJ1-6; 7 bases align to TRBD1. The J segment lost 1 base and the V segment lost 3 bases, leaving 15 bases of the junction unmatched. The CDR3 loop spans 20 amino acids. In germline, CDR1 is MNHEY, CDR2 SMNVEV (reference sequence).